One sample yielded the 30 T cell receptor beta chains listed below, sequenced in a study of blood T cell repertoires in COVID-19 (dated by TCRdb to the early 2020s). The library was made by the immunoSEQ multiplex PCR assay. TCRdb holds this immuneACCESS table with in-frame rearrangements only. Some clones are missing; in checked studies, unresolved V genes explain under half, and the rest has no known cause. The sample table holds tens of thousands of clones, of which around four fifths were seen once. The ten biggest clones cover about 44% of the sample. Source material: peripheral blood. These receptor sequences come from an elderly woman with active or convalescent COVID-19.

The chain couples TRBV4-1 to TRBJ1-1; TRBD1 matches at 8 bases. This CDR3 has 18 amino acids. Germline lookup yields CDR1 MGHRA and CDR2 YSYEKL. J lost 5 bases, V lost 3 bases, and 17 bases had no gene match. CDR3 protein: CASSQQDYRTGSRTEAFF. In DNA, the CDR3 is TGCGCCAGCAGCCAGCAGGATTACCGGACAGGGAGTCGAACTGAAGCTTTCTTT.

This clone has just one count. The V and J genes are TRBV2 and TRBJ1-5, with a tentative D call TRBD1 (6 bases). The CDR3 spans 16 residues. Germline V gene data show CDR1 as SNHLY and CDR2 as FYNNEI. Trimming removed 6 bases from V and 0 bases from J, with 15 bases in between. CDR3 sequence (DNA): TGTGCCAGCAGCCGAAGACAGGACCTTAGCAATCAGCCCCAGCATTTT. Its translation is CASSRRQDLSNQPQHF.

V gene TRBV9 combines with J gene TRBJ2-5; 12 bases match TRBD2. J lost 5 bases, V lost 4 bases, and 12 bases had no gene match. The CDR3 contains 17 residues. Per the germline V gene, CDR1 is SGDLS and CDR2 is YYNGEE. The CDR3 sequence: CASSPETLAGGSETQYF. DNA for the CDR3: TGTGCCAGCAGCCCAGAGACGCTAGCGGGAGGGTCCGAGACCCAGTACTTC. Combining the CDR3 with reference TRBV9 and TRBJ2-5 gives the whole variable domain DSGVTQTPKHLITATGQRVTLRCSPRSGDLSVYWYQQSLDQGLQFLIQYYNGEERAKGNILERFSAQQFPDLHSELNLSSLELGDSALYFCASSPETLAGGSETQYFGPGTRLLVL.

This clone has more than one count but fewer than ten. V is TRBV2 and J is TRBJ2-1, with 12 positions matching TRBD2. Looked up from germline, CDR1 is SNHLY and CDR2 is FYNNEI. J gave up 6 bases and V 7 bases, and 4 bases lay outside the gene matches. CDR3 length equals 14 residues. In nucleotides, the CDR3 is TGTGCCAGCATGCGGACTAGCGGGATCAATGAGCAGTTCTTC. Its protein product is CASMRTSGINEQFF. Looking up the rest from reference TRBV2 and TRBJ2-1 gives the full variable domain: EPEVTQTPSHQVTQMGQEVILRCVPISNHLYFYWYRQILGQKVEFLVSFYNNEISEKSEIFDDQFSVERPDGSNFTLKIRSTKLEDSAMYFCASMRTSGINEQFFGPGTRLTVL.

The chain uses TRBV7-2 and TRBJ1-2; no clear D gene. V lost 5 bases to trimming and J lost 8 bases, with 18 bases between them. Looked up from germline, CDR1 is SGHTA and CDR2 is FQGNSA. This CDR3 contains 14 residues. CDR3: CASSPPLAKEGYTF. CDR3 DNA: TGTGCCAGCAGCCCCCCCTTGGCCAAGGAGGGCTACACCTTC.

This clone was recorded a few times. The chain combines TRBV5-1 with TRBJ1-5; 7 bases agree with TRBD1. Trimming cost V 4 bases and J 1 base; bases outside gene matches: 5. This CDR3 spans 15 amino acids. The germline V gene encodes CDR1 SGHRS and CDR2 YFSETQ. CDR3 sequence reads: CASSPRTGSNQPQHF. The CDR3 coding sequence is TGCGCCAGCAGCCCCAGGACAGGAAGCAATCAGCCCCAGCATTTT.

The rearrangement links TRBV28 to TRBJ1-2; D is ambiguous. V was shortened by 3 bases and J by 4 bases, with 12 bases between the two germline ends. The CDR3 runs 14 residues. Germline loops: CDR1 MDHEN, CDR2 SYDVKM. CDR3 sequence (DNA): TGTGCCAGCAGTTTTGGCAGAACGCCCTATGGCTACACCTTC. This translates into CASSFGRTPYGYTF.

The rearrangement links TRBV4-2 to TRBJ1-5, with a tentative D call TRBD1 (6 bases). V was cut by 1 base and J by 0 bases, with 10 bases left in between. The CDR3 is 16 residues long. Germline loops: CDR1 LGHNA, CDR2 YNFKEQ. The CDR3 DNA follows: TGTGCCAGCAGCCAAGCGTACAGGGATAGCAATCAGCCCCAGCATTTT. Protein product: CASSQAYRDSNQPQHF.

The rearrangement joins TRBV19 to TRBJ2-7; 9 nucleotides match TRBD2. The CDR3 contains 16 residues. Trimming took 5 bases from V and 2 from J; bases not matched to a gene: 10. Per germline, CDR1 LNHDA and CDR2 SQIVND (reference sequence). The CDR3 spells CASSLGASGIPYEQYF. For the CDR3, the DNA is TGTGCCAGTAGTCTTGGGGCTAGCGGGATACCCTACGAGCAGTACTTC. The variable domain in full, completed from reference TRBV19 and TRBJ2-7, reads DGGITQSPKYLFRKEGQNVTLSCEQNLNHDAMYWYRQDPGQGLRLIYYSQIVNDFQKGDIAEGYSVSREKKESFPLTVTSAQKNPTAFYLCASSLGASGIPYEQYFGPGTRLTVT.

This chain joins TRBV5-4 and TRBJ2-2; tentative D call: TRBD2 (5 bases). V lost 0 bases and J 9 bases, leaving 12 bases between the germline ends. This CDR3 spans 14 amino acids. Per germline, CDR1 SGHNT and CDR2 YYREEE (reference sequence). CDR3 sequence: CASSLGWPSRELFF. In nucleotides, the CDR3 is TGTGCCAGCAGCTTGGGATGGCCTAGCCGGGAGCTGTTTTTT. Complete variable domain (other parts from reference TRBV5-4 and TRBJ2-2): ETGVTQSPTHLIKTRGQQVTLRCSSQSGHNTVSWYQQALGQGPQFIFQYYREEENGRGNFPPRFSGLQFPNYSSELNVNALELDDSALYLCASSLGWPSRELFFGEGSRLTVL.

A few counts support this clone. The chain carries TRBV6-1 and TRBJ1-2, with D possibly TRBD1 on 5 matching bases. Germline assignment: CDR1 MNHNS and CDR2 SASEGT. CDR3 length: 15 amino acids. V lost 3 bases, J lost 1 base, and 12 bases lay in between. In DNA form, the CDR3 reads TGTGCCAGCAGTGATATGTTAGGGGTTAACTATGGCTACACCTTC. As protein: CASSDMLGVNYGYTF.

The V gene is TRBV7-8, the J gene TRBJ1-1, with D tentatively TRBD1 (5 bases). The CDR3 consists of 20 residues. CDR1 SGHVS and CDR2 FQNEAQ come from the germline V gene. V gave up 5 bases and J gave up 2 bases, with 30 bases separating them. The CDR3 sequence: CASSPMAYSTVSHTNTEAFF. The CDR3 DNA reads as TGTGCCAGCAGCCCGATGGCATATTCGACAGTTAGCCATACCAACACTGAAGCTTTCTTT.

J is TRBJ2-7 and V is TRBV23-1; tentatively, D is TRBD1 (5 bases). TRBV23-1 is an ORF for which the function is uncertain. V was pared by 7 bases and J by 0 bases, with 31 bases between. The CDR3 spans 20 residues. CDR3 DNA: TGCGCCAGCACCTCAAGGGGTGGAGTAGCCTACTACCTCAGCTCCTACGAGCAGTACTTC. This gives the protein CASTSRGGVAYYLSSYEQYF.

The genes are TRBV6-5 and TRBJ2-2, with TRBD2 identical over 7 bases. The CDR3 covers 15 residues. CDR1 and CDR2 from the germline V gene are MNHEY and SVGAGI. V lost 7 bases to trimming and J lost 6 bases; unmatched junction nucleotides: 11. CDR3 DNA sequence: TGTGCCAGCACTTGGACTAGTAATGTCCCCGGGGAGCTGTTTTTT. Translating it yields CASTWTSNVPGELFF.

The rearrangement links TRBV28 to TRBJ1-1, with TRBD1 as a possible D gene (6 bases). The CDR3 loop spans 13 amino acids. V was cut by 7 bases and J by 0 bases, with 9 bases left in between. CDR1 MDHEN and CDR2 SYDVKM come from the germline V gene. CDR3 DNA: TGTGCCAGCACGACAGGTATGAACACTGAAGCTTTCTTT. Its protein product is CASTTGMNTEAFF.

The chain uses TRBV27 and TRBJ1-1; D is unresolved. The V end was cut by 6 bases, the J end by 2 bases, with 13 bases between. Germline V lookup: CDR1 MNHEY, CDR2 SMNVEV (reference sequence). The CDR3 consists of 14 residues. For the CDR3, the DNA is TGTGCCAGCAGGGCAATCGAGCGCAACACTGAAGCTTTCTTT. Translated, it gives CASRAIERNTEAFF.

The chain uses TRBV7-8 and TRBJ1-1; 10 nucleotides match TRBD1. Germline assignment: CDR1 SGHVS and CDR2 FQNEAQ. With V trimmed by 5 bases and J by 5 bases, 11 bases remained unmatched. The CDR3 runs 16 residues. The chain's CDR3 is CASSLRTGGSSTEAFF. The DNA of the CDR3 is TGTGCCAGCAGCCTGCGGACAGGGGGTTCTTCGACTGAAGCTTTCTTT. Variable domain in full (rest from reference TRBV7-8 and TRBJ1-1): GAGVSQSPRYKVAKRGQDVALRCDPISGHVSLFWYQQALGQGPEFLTYFQNEAQLDKSGLPSDRFFAERPEGSVSTLKIQRTQQEDSAVYLCASSLRTGGSSTEAFFGQGTRLTVV.

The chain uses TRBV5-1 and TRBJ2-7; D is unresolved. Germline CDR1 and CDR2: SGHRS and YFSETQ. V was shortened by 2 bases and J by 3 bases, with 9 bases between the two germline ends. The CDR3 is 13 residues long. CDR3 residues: CASSFTVDYEQYF. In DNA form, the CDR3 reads TGCGCCAGCAGCTTTACGGTCGACTACGAGCAGTACTTC.

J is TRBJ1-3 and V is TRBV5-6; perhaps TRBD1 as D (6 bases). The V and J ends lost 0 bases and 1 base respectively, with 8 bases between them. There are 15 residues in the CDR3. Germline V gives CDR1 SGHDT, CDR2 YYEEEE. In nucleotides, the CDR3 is TGTGCCAGCAGCTTGGCAGGGGTTTCTGGAAACACCATATATTTT. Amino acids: CASSLAGVSGNTIYF.

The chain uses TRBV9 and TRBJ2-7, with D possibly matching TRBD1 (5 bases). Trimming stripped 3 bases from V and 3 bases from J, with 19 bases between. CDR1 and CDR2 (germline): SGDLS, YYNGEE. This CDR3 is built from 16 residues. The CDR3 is CASSASPSSGYYEQYF. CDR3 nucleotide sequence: TGTGCCAGCAGCGCCTCCCCCTCCTCAGGGTACTACGAGCAGTACTTC.

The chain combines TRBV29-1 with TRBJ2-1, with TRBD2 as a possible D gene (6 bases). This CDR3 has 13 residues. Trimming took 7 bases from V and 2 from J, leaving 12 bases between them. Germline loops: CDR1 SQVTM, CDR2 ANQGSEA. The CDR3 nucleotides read TGCAGCGCCGGACTACTTACCTACAATGAGCAGTTCTTC. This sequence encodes CSAGLLTYNEQFF.

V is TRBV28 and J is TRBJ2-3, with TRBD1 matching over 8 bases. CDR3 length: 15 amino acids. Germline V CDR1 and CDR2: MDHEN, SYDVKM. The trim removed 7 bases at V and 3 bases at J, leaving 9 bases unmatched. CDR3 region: CASKGQGAPTDTQYF. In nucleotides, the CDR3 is TGTGCCAGCAAGGGGCAGGGGGCGCCGACAGATACGCAGTATTTT.

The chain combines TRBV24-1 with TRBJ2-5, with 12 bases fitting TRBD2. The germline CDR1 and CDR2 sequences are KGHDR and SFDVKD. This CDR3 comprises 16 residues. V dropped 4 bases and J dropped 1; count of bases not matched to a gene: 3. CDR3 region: CATSDTLAGGQETQYF. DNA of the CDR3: TGTGCCACCAGTGACACACTAGCGGGAGGCCAAGAGACCCAGTACTTC.

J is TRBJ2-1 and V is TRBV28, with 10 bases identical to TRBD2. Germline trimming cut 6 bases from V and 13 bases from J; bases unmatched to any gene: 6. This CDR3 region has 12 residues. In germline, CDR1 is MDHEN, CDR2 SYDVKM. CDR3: CASSRLAGAQFF. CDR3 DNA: TGTGCCAGCAGCCGACTAGCGGGCGCACAGTTCTTC.

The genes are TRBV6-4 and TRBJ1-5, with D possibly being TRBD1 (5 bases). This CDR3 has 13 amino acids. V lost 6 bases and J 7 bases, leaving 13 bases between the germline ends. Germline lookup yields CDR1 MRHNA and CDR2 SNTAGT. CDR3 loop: CASSPGVGQPQHF. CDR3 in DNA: TGTGCCAGCAGCCCGGGGGTAGGCCAGCCCCAGCATTTT.

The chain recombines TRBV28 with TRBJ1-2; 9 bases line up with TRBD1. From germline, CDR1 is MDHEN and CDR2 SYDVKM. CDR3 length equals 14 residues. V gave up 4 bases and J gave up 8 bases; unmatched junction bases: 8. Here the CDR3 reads CASSSLGQGPGYTF. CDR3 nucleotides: TGTGCCAGCAGTTCTCTCGGACAGGGGCCAGGCTACACCTTC.

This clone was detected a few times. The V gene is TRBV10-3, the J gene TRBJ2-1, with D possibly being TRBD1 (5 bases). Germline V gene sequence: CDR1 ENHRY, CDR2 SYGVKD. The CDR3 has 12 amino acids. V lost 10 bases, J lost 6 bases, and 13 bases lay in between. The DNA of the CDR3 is TGTGCCACCTCACAGGAGATCAATGAGCAGTTCTTC. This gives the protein CATSQEINEQFF.

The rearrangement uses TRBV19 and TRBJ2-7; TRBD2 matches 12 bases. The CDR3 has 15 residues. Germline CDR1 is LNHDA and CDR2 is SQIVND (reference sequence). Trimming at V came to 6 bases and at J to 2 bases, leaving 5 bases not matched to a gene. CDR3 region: CASRTSGRGAYEQYF. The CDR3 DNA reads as TGTGCCAGTAGGACTAGCGGGAGAGGGGCCTACGAGCAGTACTTC.

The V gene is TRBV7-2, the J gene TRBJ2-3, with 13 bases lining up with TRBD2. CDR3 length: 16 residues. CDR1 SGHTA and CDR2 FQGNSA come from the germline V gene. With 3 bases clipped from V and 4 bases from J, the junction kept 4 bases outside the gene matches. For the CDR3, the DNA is TGTGCCAGCAGCTTCCGACTAGCGGGAGGCGCAGATACGCAGTATTTT. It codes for CASSFRLAGGADTQYF.

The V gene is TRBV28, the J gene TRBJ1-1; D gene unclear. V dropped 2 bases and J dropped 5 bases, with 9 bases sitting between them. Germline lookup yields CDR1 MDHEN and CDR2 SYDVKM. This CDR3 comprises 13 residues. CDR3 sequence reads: CASSLQAPTEAFF. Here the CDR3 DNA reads TGTGCCAGCAGTTTACAGGCACCGACTGAAGCTTTCTTT.